Shown below are 7 T cell receptor beta chains from a single sample sequenced in a study of PD-1 blockade in classical Hodgkin lymphoma. Libraries were prepared by immunoSEQ multiplex PCR; TCRdb keeps only in-frame clonotypes and omits some of them. The table lists approximately 84,000 clones, approximately 86% of them singletons. Time point here: cycle 4 day 1 (C4D1), after less than 7 weeks of nivolumab. After autologous stem cell transplantation all patients relapsed, and prior brentuximab vedotin exposure differed between cohorts. The sample consisted of peripheral blood mononuclear cells (PBMCs), taken before the fourth cycle of nivolumab. These receptors all come from a human donor with classical Hodgkin lymphoma.

The rearrangement joins TRBV7-6 to TRBJ2-7; D is tentatively TRBD1 or TRBD2 (5 bases each). The CDR3 is 17 amino acids. Germline V gives CDR1 SGHVS, CDR2 FNYEAQ. V was clipped by 1 base and J by 0 bases, with 16 bases between them. This CDR3 is CASSLGLGRVSSYEQYF. The CDR3 DNA is TGTGCCAGCAGCTTAGGTCTGGGGCGGGTGAGCTCCTACGAGCAGTACTTC.

The gene calls are TRBV7-3 and TRBJ2-7, with 11 bases aligning to TRBD2. The CDR3 runs to 14 residues. V trimming: 5 bases; J trimming: 3 bases; junction bases outside the gene matches: 3. From germline, CDR1 is SGHTA and CDR2 FQGTGA. This CDR3 is CASSPTSGSYEQYF. The CDR3 coding sequence is TGTGCCAGCAGCCCCACTAGCGGGAGCTACGAGCAGTACTTC.

CDR3 region: CASSQGGRWEMSYEQYF. Here the CDR3 DNA reads TGTGCCAGCAGCCAGGGGGGACGGTGGGAGATGTCCTACGAGCAGTACTTC. V usage is TRBV7-8 and J usage is TRBJ2-7; D might be TRBD1 (7 bases). Per germline, CDR1 SGHVS and CDR2 FQNEAQ. V was cut by 5 bases and J by 1 base, with 21 bases left in between. The length of the CDR3 is 17 residues.

This clone was recorded only once. This rearrangement joins TRBV18 to TRBJ2-1, with D uncertain. The germline CDR1 and CDR2 sequences are KGHSH and LQKENI. V lost 3 bases, J lost 6 bases, and 9 bases lay in between. The CDR3 loop spans 13 amino acids. The CDR3 DNA reads TGTGCCAGCTCACCGACCCCGATCAATGAGCAGTTCTTC. This gives the protein CASSPTPINEQFF.

V gene TRBV29-1 combines with J gene TRBJ2-3; maybe TRBD1 (6 bases). This CDR3 has 12 amino acids. Trimming shortened V by 4 bases and J by 6 bases, and 11 bases separated the two germline ends. The V gene's germline CDR1 is SQVTM and CDR2 ANQGSEA. Written as DNA, the CDR3 is TGCAGCGTTGCTGGGGGCGCGGATACGCAGTATTTT. Translating it yields CSVAGGADTQYF.

The gene calls are TRBV4-3 and TRBJ1-3; D not resolved. V was trimmed by 0 bases and J by 4 bases, leaving 4 bases between them. Germline values: CDR1 LGHNA, CDR2 YSLEER. CDR3 size: 13 residues. The DNA of the CDR3 is TGCGCCAGCAGCCAAGAAAAGGGAAACACCATATATTTT. It yields the protein CASSQEKGNTIYF.

The rearrangement joins TRBV6-5 to TRBJ2-7, with no clear D. The germline V gene encodes CDR1 MNHEY and CDR2 SVGAGI. The V and J ends lost 5 bases and 3 bases respectively, with 8 bases between them. CDR3 length equals 12 residues. The CDR3 DNA reads TGTGCCAGCAGTCTCCAGGTCTACGAGCAGTACTTC. This gives the protein CASSLQVYEQYF.